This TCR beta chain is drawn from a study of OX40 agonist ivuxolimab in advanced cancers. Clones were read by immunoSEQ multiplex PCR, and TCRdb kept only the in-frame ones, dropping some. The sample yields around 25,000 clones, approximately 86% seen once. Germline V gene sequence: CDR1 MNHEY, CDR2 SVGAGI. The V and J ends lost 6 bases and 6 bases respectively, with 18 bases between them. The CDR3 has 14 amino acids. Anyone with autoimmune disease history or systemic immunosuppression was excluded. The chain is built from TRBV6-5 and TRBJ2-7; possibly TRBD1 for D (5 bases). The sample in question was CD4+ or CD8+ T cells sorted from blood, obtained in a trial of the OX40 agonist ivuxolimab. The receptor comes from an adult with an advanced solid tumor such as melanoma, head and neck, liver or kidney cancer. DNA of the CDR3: TGTGCCAGCAGCCCTGGGCAGGGCGCGGTCGAGCAGTACTTC. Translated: CASSPGQGAVEQYF.